The rows below give T cell receptor beta chains drawn from one sample of a study of spatial heterogeneity in lung cancer. TCRdb analysed the 5' RACE reads with MiXCR anew, one entry per CDR3 protein. This sample has approximately 15,000 distinct CDR3 sequences; under 7% occur once, and the top ten carry around 6.5%. Specimen: lung tumor tissue, collected at surgery. These receptors were obtained from a male donor with early-stage non-small cell lung cancer. Both conserved end residues are part of each CDR3. A D gene is named only where the DNA matches it firmly. Not every row has a clone size; where given, it reads once, few, many or a size class.

TRBV6-2/TRBV6-3,TRBD2,16,TRBJ2-3,many,CASIPSPGLVTDTQYF,TGTGCCAGCATTCCCTCTCCGGGACTAGTCACAGATACGCAGTATTTT
TRBV6-1,TRBD1,13,TRBJ2-7,many,CASRDGQGYEQYF,TGTGCCAGCAGGGACGGACAGGGGTACGAGCAGTACTTC
TRBV4-3,.,15,TRBJ1-1,many,CASSVSSQGNAEAFF,TGCGCCAGCAGCGTATCAAGTCAGGGGAACGCTGAAGCTTTCTTT
TRBV28,.,15,TRBJ1-5,many,CASSFGLGGNQPQHF,TGTGCCAGCAGTTTTGGGCTGGGTGGCAATCAGCCCCAGCATTTT
TRBV5-1,TRBD1,16,TRBJ1-5,.,CASSWDRGHINQPQHF,TGCGCCAGCAGCTGGGACAGGGGGCACATCAATCAGCCCCAGCATTTT
TRBV10-3,TRBD2,16,TRBJ2-5,many,CAISERLADPQETQYF,TGTGCCATCAGTGAGAGACTAGCGGACCCCCAAGAGACCCAGTACTTC
TRBV29-1,.,15,TRBJ2-2,many,CSVVIAEANTGELFF,TGCAGCGTTGTGATAGCTGAAGCGAACACCGGGGAGCTGTTTTTT
TRBV12-3/TRBV12-4,TRBD1,15,TRBJ2-4,many,CASSPRTGGGDIQYF,TGTGCCAGCAGTCCCCGGACAGGGGGTGGAGACATTCAGTACTTC
TRBV20-1,.,13,TRBJ2-1,medium-sized,CSARSEGHNEQFF,TGCAGTGCTAGGTCTGAGGGTCACAATGAGCAGTTCTTC
TRBV12-3/TRBV12-4,TRBD1,16,TRBJ1-3,few,CASSLLVQGSGNTIYF,TGTGCCAGCAGTTTATTGGTACAGGGGTCTGGAAACACCATATATTTT
TRBV20-1,TRBD2,14,TRBJ2-7,once,CSAGTSGRAYEQYF,TGCAGTGCGGGGACTAGCGGGAGAGCCTACGAGCAGTACTTC
TRBV2,TRBD2,13,TRBJ2-1,many,CASKGDSGSYEFF,TGTGCCAGCAAAGGAGATAGCGGGAGTTACGAGTTCTTC
TRBV7-2,.,13,TRBJ2-5,few,CASSSGTVETQYF,TGTGCCAGCAGCTCCGGGACGGTCGAGACCCAGTACTTC
TRBV12-3/TRBV12-4,TRBD2,16,TRBJ2-1,once,CASSLRLAGIPNEQFF,TGTGCCAGCAGTTTAAGGCTAGCGGGGATTCCCAATGAGCAGTTCTTC
TRBV4-1,TRBD2,15,TRBJ2-5,.,CASRRGLAGPSAKYF,TGCGCCAGCAGGCGTGGACTAGCGGGGCCCTCGGCAAAGTACTTC
TRBV6-1,.,11,TRBJ2-1,many,CASSAHNEQFF,TGTGCCAGCAGTGCCCACAATGAGCAGTTCTTC
TRBV7-3,.,12,TRBJ2-7,medium-sized,CASSLGSGEQYF,TGTGCCAGCAGCTTAGGATCTGGCGAGCAGTACTTC
TRBV10-1,.,12,TRBJ2-5,many,CASSKGKETQYF,TGCGCCAGCAGTAAAGGGAAAGAGACCCAGTACTTC
TRBV28,.,15,TRBJ1-3,many,CASGPRTASGNTIYF,TGTGCCAGCGGTCCCAGGACAGCCTCTGGAAACACCATATATTTT
TRBV12-3/TRBV12-4,TRBD2,14,TRBJ2-7,many,CASSQGAGVDEQYF,TGTGCCAGCAGTCAAGGAGCGGGAGTTGACGAGCAGTACTTC
TRBV10-3,.,12,TRBJ2-7,medium-sized,CAISNKSYEQYF,TGTGCCATCAGTAATAAGTCCTACGAGCAGTACTTC
TRBV4-1,.,14,TRBJ2-7,many,CASSQHIRSDEQYF,TGCGCCAGCAGCCAGCATATTCGAAGCGACGAGCAGTACTTC
TRBV12-3/TRBV12-4,.,14,TRBJ2-1,few,CASSLFRGANEQFF,TGTGCCAGCAGTTTATTCCGGGGGGCCAATGAGCAGTTCTTC
TRBV6-5,.,15,TRBJ2-7,.,CASSYSAGSQGEQYF,TGTGCCAGCAGTTACTCCGCCGGGAGCCAGGGGGAGCAGTACTTC
TRBV7-2,.,15,TRBJ2-1,many,CASSDRGYPYNEQFF,TGTGCCAGCAGCGATAGGGGGTACCCCTACAATGAGCAGTTCTTC
TRBV4-1,TRBD1,15,TRBJ1-3,many,CASRPTTGSGNTIYF,TGCGCCAGCAGACCTACGACAGGGTCTGGAAACACCATATATTTT
TRBV6-5,.,14,TRBJ2-7,many,CASKPGVASSEQYF,TGTGCCAGCAAACCCGGGGTGGCATCCTCCGAGCAGTACTTC
TRBV6-2/TRBV6-3,TRBD1,15,TRBJ1-2,many,CASSPGTGKNYGYTF,TGTGCCAGCAGTCCCGGGACAGGAAAGAACTATGGCTACACCTTC
TRBV5-6,.,14,TRBJ2-2,many,CASSRPGSTGELFF,TGTGCCAGCAGCCGGCCGGGATCCACCGGGGAGCTGTTTTTT
TRBV7-2,.,14,TRBJ1-2,many,CASSSGLLWYGYTF,TGTGCCAGCAGCTCGGGACTCCTGTGGTATGGCTACACCTTC
TRBV5-1,TRBD2,15,TRBJ2-1,many,CASSLLAAAYNEQFF,TGCGCCAGCAGCTTACTAGCGGCTGCCTACAATGAGCAGTTCTTC
TRBV12-3/TRBV12-4,.,16,TRBJ2-2,many,CASSSSGTTNTGELFF,TGTGCCAGCAGTTCCTCCGGGACCACGAACACCGGGGAGCTGTTTTTT
TRBV12-3/TRBV12-4,.,13,TRBJ1-2,many,CASSRQVDYGYTF,TGTGCCAGCAGTCGACAGGTCGACTATGGCTACACCTTC
TRBV12-3/TRBV12-4,.,13,TRBJ2-2,many,CASSLGPAGELFF,TGTGCCAGCAGCCTCGGACCAGCCGGGGAGCTGTTTTTT
TRBV7-9,.,14,TRBJ1-6,many,CASSLGQDHSPLHF,TGTGCCAGCAGCTTAGGACAAGATCATTCACCCCTCCACTTT
TRBV13,.,13,TRBJ1-2,many,CASSSDMDVGYTF,TGTGCCAGCAGCTCAGACATGGACGTAGGTTACACCTTC
TRBV28,TRBD2,15,TRBJ2-1,many,CASSFLAGVRNEQFF,TGTGCCAGCAGTTTCCTCGCGGGAGTAAGGAATGAGCAGTTCTTC
TRBV6-5,.,17,TRBJ2-7,few,CASSPAPLSTSYYEQYF,TGTGCCAGCAGTCCCGCTCCCCTATCCACATCCTACTACGAGCAGTACTTC
TRBV14,.,17,TRBJ2-7,.,CASSQDKSGLAYNEQYF,TGTGCCAGCAGCCAAGATAAAAGCGGCTTAGCCTACAATGAGCAGTACTTC
TRBV12-3/TRBV12-4,.,14,TRBJ1-1,many,CASSLLRMNTEAFF,TGTGCCAGCAGTTTACTAAGAATGAACACTGAAGCTTTCTTT
TRBV6-5,TRBD2,17,TRBJ2-3,.,CASSSNPLAGVTDTQYF,TGTGCCAGCAGTTCAAACCCTTTAGCGGGAGTTACAGATACGCAGTATTTT
TRBV18,.,12,TRBJ1-5,many,CASSAGDQPQHF,TGTGCCAGCTCAGCAGGGGATCAGCCCCAGCATTTT
TRBV20-1,.,16,TRBJ1-5,medium-sized,CSARDHGDGGNQPQHF,TGCAGTGCTAGAGATCACGGGGATGGAGGCAATCAGCCCCAGCATTTT
TRBV5-1,.,14,TRBJ2-4,few,CASQPGLAKNIQYF,TGCGCCAGCCAGCCAGGGCTAGCCAAAAACATTCAGTACTTC
TRBV6-5,.,11,TRBJ1-2,many,CASSSGSGYTF,TGTGCCAGCAGTTCAGGCAGCGGCTACACCTTC
TRBV28,.,12,TRBJ2-7,many,CASSLEGREQYF,TGTGCCAGCAGTTTGGAGGGACGGGAGCAGTACTTC
TRBV12-3/TRBV12-4,.,14,TRBJ1-2,medium-sized,CASSYAGQYYGYTF,TGTGCCAGCAGTTATGCGGGGCAATACTATGGCTACACCTTC
TRBV7-6,.,13,TRBJ2-7,many,CASSLASSNEQYF,TGTGCCAGCAGCTTAGCGTCAAGCAACGAGCAGTACTTC
TRBV29-1,.,13,TRBJ1-2,many,CSVESQGGGGYTF,TGCAGCGTTGAAAGCCAGGGCGGCGGCGGCTACACCTTC
TRBV6-2/TRBV6-3,TRBD1,20,TRBJ2-1,many,CASSYSTGQALVLSYNEQFF,TGTGCCAGCAGTTACTCGACAGGGCAGGCTTTGGTCCTCTCCTACAATGAGCAGTTCTTC
TRBV6-1,TRBD1,15,TRBJ2-1,many,CASSDRQGGYNEQFF,TGTGCCAGCAGTGATAGACAGGGCGGCTACAATGAGCAGTTCTTC
TRBV6-6,TRBD1,17,TRBJ1-6,.,CASDARRTGTGNSPLHF,TGTGCCAGCGACGCCAGGCGCACCGGGACAGGGAATTCACCCCTCCACTTT
TRBV29-1,.,12,TRBJ1-1,many,CSVEPANTEAFF,TGCAGCGTTGAGCCCGCGAACACTGAAGCTTTCTTT
TRBV5-6,.,13,TRBJ1-1,many,CASRGTRNTEAFF,TGTGCCAGCAGGGGGACGCGAAACACTGAAGCTTTCTTT
TRBV5-1,TRBD1,14,TRBJ1-2,many,CASSYQGQGGGYTF,TGCGCCAGCAGCTATCAAGGACAGGGCGGTGGCTACACCTTC
TRBV5-4,.,18,TRBJ2-5,many,CASSLGRGLLTAQETQYF,TGTGCCAGCAGCTTGGGGAGGGGCCTACTGACAGCACAAGAGACCCAGTACTTC
TRBV7-9,.,12,TRBJ2-1,.,CASSSGTGEQFF,TGTGCCAGCAGCTCTGGCACGGGGGAGCAGTTCTTC
TRBV19,.,17,TRBJ2-6,many,CASSLRGGRSGANVLTF,TGTGCCAGTAGTCTCCGTGGGGGACGCTCTGGGGCCAACGTCCTGACTTTC
TRBV7-9,.,15,TRBJ1-5,many,CASSPIGGEDQPQHF,TGTGCCAGCAGCCCCATTGGGGGGGAAGATCAGCCCCAGCATTTT